Listed below are T cell receptor beta chains from one sample, sequenced in a study of PD-1 blockade in classical Hodgkin lymphoma. Repertoires were generated with immunoSEQ multiplex PCR, while TCRdb's copy carries only in-frame clones and drops some. The sample includes 15,000 to 16,000 clones, approximately 83% of them seen just once. Here the sequenced sample was peripheral blood mononuclear cells (PBMCs), taken before the second cycle of nivolumab. Receptors were obtained from a human donor with classical Hodgkin lymphoma. CDR3s include the opening cysteine and the closing phenylalanine or tryptophan. The order of the fields is V gene, J gene, D gene, clone size, CDR3 DNA, CDR3 protein. D genes are given only for firm matches. Part of the rows lack a size; the others show once, few, many or a class for expanded clones.

V: TRBV11-2; J: TRBJ2-3; D: -; size: -; DNA: TGTGCCAGCAGCTTCGGGAGAGCGGGAGATACGCAGTATTTT; CDR3: CASSFGRAGDTQYF
V: TRBV7-9; J: TRBJ2-1; D: -; size: -; DNA: TGTGCCAGCAGCTTGTCGGGCTCCTACAATGAGCAGTTCTTC; CDR3: CASSLSGSYNEQFF
V: TRBV9; J: TRBJ2-2; D: -; size: few; DNA: TGTGCCAGCAGCGACAGCCCGAACACCGGGGAGCTGTTTTTT; CDR3: CASSDSPNTGELFF
V: TRBV2; J: TRBJ1-5; D: -; size: once; DNA: TGTGCCAGCGGTCCGGGCAATCGGCCCCAGCATTTT; CDR3: CASGPGNRPQHF
V: TRBV12-2; J: TRBJ2-4; D: -; size: -; DNA: TGTGCAAGTCGCTTGACCCAGGGGGTCGGAAACATTCAGTACTTC; CDR3: CASRLTQGVGNIQYF
V: TRBV19; J: TRBJ2-5; D: -; size: -; DNA: TGTGCCAGTAGTGCGTACCAAGAGACCCAGTACTTC; CDR3: CASSAYQETQYF
V: TRBV20-1; J: TRBJ1-4; D: -; size: -; DNA: TGCAGTGCCGTTGATAATGAAAAACTGTTTTTT; CDR3: CSAVDNEKLFF
V: TRBV7-9; J: TRBJ1-3; D: -; size: -; DNA: TGTGCCAGCAGCTTACGACTGGACCCATCCATATATTTT; CDR3: CASSLRLDPSIYF
V: TRBV25-1; J: TRBJ2-3; D: TRBD2; size: -; DNA: TGTGCCAGCAGTGAATACCTAGCGGGGGGCACAGATACGCAGTATTTT; CDR3: CASSEYLAGGTDTQYF
V: TRBV18; J: TRBJ1-1; D: -; size: -; DNA: TGTGCCAGCTCACCACCGGGACTCCCGAACACTGAAGCTTTCTTT; CDR3: CASSPPGLPNTEAFF
V: TRBV7-9; J: TRBJ1-1; D: TRBD1; size: -; DNA: TGTGCCAGCAGCTTAGAGGGATACAGGGGCACTGAAGCTTTCTTT; CDR3: CASSLEGYRGTEAFF
V: TRBV6-4; J: TRBJ1-2; D: -; size: -; DNA: TGTGCCAGCAGTGCAAACAGGGAAGCCGATGGCTACACCTTC; CDR3: CASSANREADGYTF
V: TRBV19; J: TRBJ1-2; D: -; size: -; DNA: TGTGCCAGTAGTATACGGGTGGAAGAGAGCTACGCCTTC; CDR3: CASSIRVEESYAF
V: TRBV9; J: TRBJ2-2; D: TRBD2; size: -; DNA: TGTGCCAGCAGCGTAGCTACGGGGGGAGTTACCGGGGAGCTGTTTTTT; CDR3: CASSVATGGVTGELFF
V: TRBV5-6; J: TRBJ2-7; D: TRBD1; size: -; DNA: TGTGCCAGCAGCTATGAGTTAGGGACAGCAACTACCTACGAGCAGTACTTC; CDR3: CASSYELGTATTYEQYF
V: TRBV5-1; J: TRBJ2-7; D: -; size: -; DNA: TGCGCCAGCAGCTTGGAGGACCAGCGGGCGGCCTACGAGCAGTACTTC; CDR3: CASSLEDQRAAYEQYF
V: TRBV30; J: TRBJ2-1; D: -; size: -; DNA: TGTGCCTGGAAGCCTAGAAGTCGTCATGAGCAGTTCTTC; CDR3: CAWKPRSRHEQFF
V: TRBV14; J: TRBJ2-2; D: -; size: -; DNA: TGTGCCAGCAGCTCTGCTAGGGAGTACACCGGGGAGCTGTTTTTT; CDR3: CASSSAREYTGELFF
V: TRBV7-6; J: TRBJ2-1; D: -; size: -; DNA: TGTGCCAGCAGCTTAGCCCGGGGGTATGAGCAGTTCTTC; CDR3: CASSLARGYEQFF
V: TRBV5-1; J: TRBJ2-3; D: -; size: -; DNA: TGCGCCAGCAGCCCGGGGGGACAGCCCGCCGCAGATACGCAGTATTTT; CDR3: CASSPGGQPAADTQYF
V: TRBV7-9; J: TRBJ1-6; D: -; size: -; DNA: TGTGCCAGCAGCTTGGCTCAGGGGAACAGTTCACCCCTCCACTTT; CDR3: CASSLAQGNSSPLHF
V: TRBV4-1; J: TRBJ2-7; D: -; size: -; DNA: TGCGCCAGCAGCCAAGTTGGACTGCGGATCTACGAGCAGTACTTC; CDR3: CASSQVGLRIYEQYF
V: TRBV11-2; J: TRBJ2-5; D: TRBD2; size: -; DNA: TGTGCCAGCAGAGAAGGGGTAGCGGGGAAAGAGACCCAGTACTTC; CDR3: CASREGVAGKETQYF
V: TRBV5-1; J: TRBJ1-3; D: TRBD1; size: -; DNA: TGCGCCAGCAGCTTGGGTCAGGGGGCAACTGGAAACACCATATATTTT; CDR3: CASSLGQGATGNTIYF
V: TRBV4-1; J: TRBJ1-5; D: -; size: -; DNA: TGCGCCAGCAGCCAAGTTGCGGGGGACCTCAATCAGCCCCAGCATTTT; CDR3: CASSQVAGDLNQPQHF
V: TRBV7-3; J: TRBJ2-1; D: -; size: -; DNA: TGTGCCAGCACCTGGGGCCCTGGACTTTTAGACTACAATGAGCAGTTCTTC; CDR3: CASTWGPGLLDYNEQFF
V: TRBV5-6; J: TRBJ1-1; D: TRBD1; size: -; DNA: TGTGCCAGCAGCTTGGACAGGGGCTTCGTCACTGAAGCTTTCTTT; CDR3: CASSLDRGFVTEAFF
V: TRBV15; J: TRBJ1-4; D: TRBD1; size: -; DNA: TGTGCCACCAGCAGGGGACAGGGCGGCGAAAAACTGTTTTTT; CDR3: CATSRGQGGEKLFF
V: TRBV19; J: TRBJ2-7; D: -; size: few; DNA: TGTGCCAGTAGTAACTCCAGAGGCGAGCAGTACTTC; CDR3: CASSNSRGEQYF
V: TRBV11-2; J: TRBJ2-7; D: -; size: -; DNA: TGTGCCAGCACCGACGGTGGGGGTGCCCGCCACCTAGACGAGCAGTACTTC; CDR3: CASTDGGGARHLDEQYF
V: TRBV6-5; J: TRBJ2-7; D: -; size: -; DNA: TGTGCCAGCAGTTACTCGACCGCGGCTGGGTACGAGCAGTACTTC; CDR3: CASSYSTAAGYEQYF
V: TRBV6-4; J: TRBJ1-1; D: TRBD1; size: medium-sized; DNA: TGTGCCAGCAGACTCGGACAGGAGAACACTGAAGCTTTCTTT; CDR3: CASRLGQENTEAFF
V: TRBV28; J: TRBJ2-7; D: TRBD2; size: -; DNA: TGTGCCAGCAGTTTTTTCGGGACTAGCGGCTACGAGCAGTACTTC; CDR3: CASSFFGTSGYEQYF
V: TRBV27; J: TRBJ1-4; D: TRBD1; size: few; DNA: TGTGCCAGCAGTGGGACAGTTAATGAAAAACTGTTTTTT; CDR3: CASSGTVNEKLFF
V: TRBV2; J: TRBJ1-1; D: -; size: -; DNA: TGTGCCAGCAGGAGCGAGGGAATCGTAGCTGAAGCTTTCTTT; CDR3: CASRSEGIVAEAFF
V: TRBV6-5; J: TRBJ1-2; D: TRBD1; size: -; DNA: TGTGCCAGCAGTTACTCGGGGGGACAGGGCTATGGCTACACCTTC; CDR3: CASSYSGGQGYGYTF
V: TRBV10-3; J: TRBJ1-2; D: TRBD1; size: -; DNA: TGTGCCATCAGTTCGGGACAGAGGGAAGTGGGCTACACCTTC; CDR3: CAISSGQREVGYTF
V: TRBV6-1; J: TRBJ2-5; D: TRBD1; size: -; DNA: TGTGCCAGCAGTGAATTACAGGGGGCGCGGGAGACCCAGTACTTC; CDR3: CASSELQGARETQYF
V: TRBV5-1; J: TRBJ1-5; D: -; size: -; DNA: TGCGCCAGCAGCTTGGAGGGCGCGGGGAATCAGCCCCAGCATTTT; CDR3: CASSLEGAGNQPQHF
V: TRBV7-6; J: TRBJ1-5; D: TRBD1; size: -; DNA: TGTGCCAGCAGCCCCGGGACAGGGTATCAGCCCCAGCATTTT; CDR3: CASSPGTGYQPQHF
V: TRBV7-9; J: TRBJ2-3; D: -; size: -; DNA: TGTGCCAGCAGCTTAGGAGGCCCCTTGGAGGCAGATACGCAGTATTTT; CDR3: CASSLGGPLEADTQYF